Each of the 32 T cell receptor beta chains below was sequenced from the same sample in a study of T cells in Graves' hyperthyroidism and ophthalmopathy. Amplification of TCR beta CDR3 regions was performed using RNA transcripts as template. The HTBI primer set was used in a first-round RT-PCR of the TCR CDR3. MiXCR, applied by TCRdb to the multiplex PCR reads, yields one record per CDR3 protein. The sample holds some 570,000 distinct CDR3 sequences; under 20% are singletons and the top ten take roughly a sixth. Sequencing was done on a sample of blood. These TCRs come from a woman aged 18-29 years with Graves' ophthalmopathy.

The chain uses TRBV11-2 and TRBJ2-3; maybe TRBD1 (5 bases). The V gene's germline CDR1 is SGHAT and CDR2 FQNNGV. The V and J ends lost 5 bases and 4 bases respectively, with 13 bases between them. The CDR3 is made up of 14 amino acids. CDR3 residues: CASSPRTPSDTQYF. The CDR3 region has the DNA TGTGCCAGCAGCCCGCGGACACCCTCAGATACGCAGTATTTT.

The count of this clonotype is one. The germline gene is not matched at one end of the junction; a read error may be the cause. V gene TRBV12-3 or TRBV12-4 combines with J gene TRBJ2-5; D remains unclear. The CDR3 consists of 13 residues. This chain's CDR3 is CASSPGFQEAQYF. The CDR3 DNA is TGTGCCAGCAGTCCCGGATTCCAAGAGGCCCAGTACTTC.

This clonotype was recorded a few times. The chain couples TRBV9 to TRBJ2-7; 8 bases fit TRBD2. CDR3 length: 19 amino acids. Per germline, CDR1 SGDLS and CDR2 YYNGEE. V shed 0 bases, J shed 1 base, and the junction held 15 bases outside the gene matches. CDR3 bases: TGTGCCAGCAGCGTAGAGGCCCAGGCTCTGGCGGGAGGTTCCTACGAGCAGTACTTC. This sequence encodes CASSVEAQALAGGSYEQYF.

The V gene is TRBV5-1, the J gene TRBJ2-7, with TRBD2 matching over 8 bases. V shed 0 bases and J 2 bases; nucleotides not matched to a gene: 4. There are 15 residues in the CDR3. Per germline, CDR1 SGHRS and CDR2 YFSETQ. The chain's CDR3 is CASSLAVAGTYEQYF. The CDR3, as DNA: TGCGCCAGCAGCTTGGCGGTAGCGGGGACCTACGAGCAGTACTTC.

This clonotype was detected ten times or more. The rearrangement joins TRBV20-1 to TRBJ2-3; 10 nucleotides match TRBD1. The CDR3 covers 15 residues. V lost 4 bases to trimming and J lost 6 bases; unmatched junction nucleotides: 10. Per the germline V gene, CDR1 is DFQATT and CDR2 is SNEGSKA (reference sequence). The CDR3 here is CSATRDRGLLDTQYF. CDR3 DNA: TGCAGTGCTACACGTGACAGGGGGCTTCTGGATACGCAGTATTTT.

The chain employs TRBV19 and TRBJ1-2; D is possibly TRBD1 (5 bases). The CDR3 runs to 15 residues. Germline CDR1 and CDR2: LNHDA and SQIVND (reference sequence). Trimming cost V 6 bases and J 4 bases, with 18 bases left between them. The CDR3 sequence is CASRDNRITFYGYTF. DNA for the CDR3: TGTGCCAGTAGAGATAACAGGATAACTTTCTATGGCTACACCTTC.

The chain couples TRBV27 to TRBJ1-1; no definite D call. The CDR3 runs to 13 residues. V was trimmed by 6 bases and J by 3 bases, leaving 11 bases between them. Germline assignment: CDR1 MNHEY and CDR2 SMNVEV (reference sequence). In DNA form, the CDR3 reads TGTGCCAGCAGACAACAGCCCTACACTGAAGCTTTCTTT. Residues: CASRQQPYTEAFF.

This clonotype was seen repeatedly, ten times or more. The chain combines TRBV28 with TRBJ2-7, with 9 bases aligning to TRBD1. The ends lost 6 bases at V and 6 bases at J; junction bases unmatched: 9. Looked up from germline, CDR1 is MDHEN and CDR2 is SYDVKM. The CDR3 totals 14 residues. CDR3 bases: TGTGCCAGCAGAGCCACCGGGACAGGGTTCGAGCAGTACTTC. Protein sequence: CASRATGTGFEQYF.

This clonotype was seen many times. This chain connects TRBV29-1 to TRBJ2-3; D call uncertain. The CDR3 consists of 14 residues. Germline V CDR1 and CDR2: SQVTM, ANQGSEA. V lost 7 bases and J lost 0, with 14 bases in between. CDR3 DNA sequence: TGCAGCGCTGACCGTGGAAAGAGCACAGATACGCAGTATTTT. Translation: CSADRGKSTDTQYF.

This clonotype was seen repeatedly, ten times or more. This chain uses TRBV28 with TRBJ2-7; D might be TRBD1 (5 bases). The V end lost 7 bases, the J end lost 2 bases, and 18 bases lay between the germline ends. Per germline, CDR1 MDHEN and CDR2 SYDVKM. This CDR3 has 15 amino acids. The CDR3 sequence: CASNPQAGSPYEQYF. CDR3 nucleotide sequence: TGTGCCAGCAATCCCCAGGCAGGGTCCCCCTACGAGCAGTACTTC.

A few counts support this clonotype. CDR3 nucleotides: TGCAGCGTTGGGGGACAGGTCACTGAAGCTTTCTTT. This gives the protein CSVGGQVTEAFF. This chain connects TRBV29-1 to TRBJ1-1; the match to TRBD1 covers 8 bases. The length of the CDR3 is 12 residues. V was pared by 4 bases and J by 4 bases, with 2 bases of the junction left unmatched. The germline gives CDR1 SQVTM, CDR2 ANQGSEA.

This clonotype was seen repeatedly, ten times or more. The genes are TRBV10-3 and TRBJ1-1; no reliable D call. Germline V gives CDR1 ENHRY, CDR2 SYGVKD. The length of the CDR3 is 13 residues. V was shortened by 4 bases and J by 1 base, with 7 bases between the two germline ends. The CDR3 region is CAISVNGNTEAFF. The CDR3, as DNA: TGTGCCATCAGTGTAAATGGGAACACTGAAGCTTTCTTT.

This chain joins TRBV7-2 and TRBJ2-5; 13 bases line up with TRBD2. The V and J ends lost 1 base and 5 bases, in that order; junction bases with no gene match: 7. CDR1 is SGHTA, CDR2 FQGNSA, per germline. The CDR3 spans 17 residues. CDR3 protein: CASSLVLAGGPKETQYF. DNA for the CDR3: TGTGCCAGCAGCTTAGTACTAGCGGGGGGGCCGAAGGAGACCCAGTACTTC.

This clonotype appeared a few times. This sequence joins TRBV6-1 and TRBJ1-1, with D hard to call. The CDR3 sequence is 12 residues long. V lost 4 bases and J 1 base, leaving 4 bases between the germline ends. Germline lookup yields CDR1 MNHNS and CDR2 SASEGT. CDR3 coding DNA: TGTGCCAGCAGTGTTCAGAACACTGAAGCTTTCTTT. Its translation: CASSVQNTEAFF.

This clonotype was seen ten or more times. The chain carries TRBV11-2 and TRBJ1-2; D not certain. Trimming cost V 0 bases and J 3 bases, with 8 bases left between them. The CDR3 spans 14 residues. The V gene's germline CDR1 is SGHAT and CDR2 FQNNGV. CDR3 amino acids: CASSLDGYHYGYTF. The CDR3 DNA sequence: TGTGCCAGCAGCTTAGACGGATATCACTATGGCTACACCTTC.

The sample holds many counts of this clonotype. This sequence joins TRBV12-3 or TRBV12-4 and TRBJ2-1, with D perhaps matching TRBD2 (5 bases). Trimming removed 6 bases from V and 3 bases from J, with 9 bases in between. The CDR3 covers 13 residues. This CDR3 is CASRSGDYNEQFF. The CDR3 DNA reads TGTGCCAGCAGGTCCGGGGACTACAATGAGCAGTTCTTC.

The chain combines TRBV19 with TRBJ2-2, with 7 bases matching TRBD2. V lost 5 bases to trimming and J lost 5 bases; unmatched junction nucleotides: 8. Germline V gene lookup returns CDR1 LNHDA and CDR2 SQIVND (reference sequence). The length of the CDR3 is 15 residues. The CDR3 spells CASSRGRERTGELFF. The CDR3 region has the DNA TGTGCCAGTAGTCGAGGGCGGGAGCGGACCGGGGAGCTGTTTTTT.

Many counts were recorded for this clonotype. CDR3 sequence reads: CASSFTDSQASEQYF. The CDR3 coding sequence is TGTGCCAGCAGCTTTACGGACAGCCAGGCCTCCGAGCAGTACTTC. The rearrangement links TRBV7-9 to TRBJ2-7; a possible D gene is TRBD1 (6 bases). Germline-derived CDR1 and CDR2 are SEHNR and FQNEAQ (reference sequence). The V end lost 3 bases, the J end lost 6 bases, and 18 bases lay between the germline ends. CDR3 size: 15 residues.

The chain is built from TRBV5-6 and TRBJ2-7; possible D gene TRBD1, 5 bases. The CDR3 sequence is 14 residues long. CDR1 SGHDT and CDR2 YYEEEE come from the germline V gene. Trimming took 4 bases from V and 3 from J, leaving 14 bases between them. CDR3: CASSHRRGLYEQYF. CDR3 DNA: TGTGCCAGCAGCCATAGAAGGGGCCTCTACGAGCAGTACTTC. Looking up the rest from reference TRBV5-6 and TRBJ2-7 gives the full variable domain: DAGVTQSPTHLIKTRGQQVTLRCSPKSGHDTVSWYQQALGQGPQFIFQYYEEEERQRGNFPDRFSGHQFPNYSSELNVNALLLGDSALYLCASSHRRGLYEQYFGPGTRLTVT.

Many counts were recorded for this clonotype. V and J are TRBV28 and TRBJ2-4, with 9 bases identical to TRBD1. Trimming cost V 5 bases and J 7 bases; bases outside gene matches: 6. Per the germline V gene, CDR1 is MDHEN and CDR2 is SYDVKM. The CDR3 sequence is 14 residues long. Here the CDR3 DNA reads TGTGCCAGCAGTCACCGGGACAGGGCCAACATTCAGTACTTC. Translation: CASSHRDRANIQYF.

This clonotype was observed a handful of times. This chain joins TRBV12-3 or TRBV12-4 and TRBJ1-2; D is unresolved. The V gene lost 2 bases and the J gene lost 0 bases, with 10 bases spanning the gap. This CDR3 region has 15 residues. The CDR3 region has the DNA TGTGCCAGCAGTTTACAGGACGGAGCTAACTATGGCTACACCTTC. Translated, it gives CASSLQDGANYGYTF.

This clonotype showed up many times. The CDR3 nucleotides read TGTGCCAGCAGCGTAGCAAAAGATACGCAGTATTTT. Translating gives CASSVAKDTQYF. The V gene is TRBV9, the J gene TRBJ2-3; no clear D. The CDR3 totals 12 residues. Germline V gives CDR1 SGDLS, CDR2 YYNGEE. V was pared by 0 bases and J by 5 bases, with 4 bases between.

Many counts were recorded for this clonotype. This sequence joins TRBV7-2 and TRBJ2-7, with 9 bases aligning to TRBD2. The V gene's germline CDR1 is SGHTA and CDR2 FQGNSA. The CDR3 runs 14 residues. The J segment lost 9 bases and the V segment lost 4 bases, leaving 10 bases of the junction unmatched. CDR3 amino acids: CASSSGTSPAGQYF. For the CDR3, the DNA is TGTGCCAGCAGCTCCGGGACTAGCCCTGCGGGGCAGTACTTC. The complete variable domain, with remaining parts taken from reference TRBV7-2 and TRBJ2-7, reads GAGVSQSPSNKVTEKGKDVELRCDPISGHTALYWYRQSLGQGLEFLIYFQGNSAPDKSGLPSDRFSAERTGGSVSTLTIQRTQQEDSAVYLCASSSGTSPAGQYFGPGTRLTVT.

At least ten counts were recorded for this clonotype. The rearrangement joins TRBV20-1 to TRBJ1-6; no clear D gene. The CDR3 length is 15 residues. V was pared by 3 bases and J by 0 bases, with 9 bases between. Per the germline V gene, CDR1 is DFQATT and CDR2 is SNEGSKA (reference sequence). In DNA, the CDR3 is TGCAGTGCTAGTGTGGAAAGCTCCTATAATTCACCCCTCCACTTT. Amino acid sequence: CSASVESSYNSPLHF.

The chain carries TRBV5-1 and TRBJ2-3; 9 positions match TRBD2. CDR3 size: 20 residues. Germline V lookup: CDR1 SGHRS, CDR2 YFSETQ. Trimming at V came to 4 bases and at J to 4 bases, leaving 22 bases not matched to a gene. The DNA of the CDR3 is TGCGCCAGCAGCCTTCCAGGGCGTAGTGGGGGGGGACTAGCAGCAGATACGCAGTATTTT. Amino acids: CASSLPGRSGGGLAADTQYF.

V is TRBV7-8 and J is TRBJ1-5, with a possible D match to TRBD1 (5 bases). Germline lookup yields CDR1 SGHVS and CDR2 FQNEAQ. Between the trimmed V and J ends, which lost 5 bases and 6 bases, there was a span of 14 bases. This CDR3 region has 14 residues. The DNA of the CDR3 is TGTGCCAGCAGCCACTGGGACGGCGGTCAGCCCCAGCATTTT. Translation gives CASSHWDGGQPQHF.

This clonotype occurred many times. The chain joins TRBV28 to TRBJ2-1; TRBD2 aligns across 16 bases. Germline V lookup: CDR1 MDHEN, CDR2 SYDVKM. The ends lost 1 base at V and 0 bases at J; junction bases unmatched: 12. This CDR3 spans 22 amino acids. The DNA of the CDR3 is TGTGCCAGCAGTTTATTGATAGGAGAGGGACTAGCGGGAGGGAACTCCTACAATGAGCAGTTCTTC. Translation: CASSLLIGEGLAGGNSYNEQFF.

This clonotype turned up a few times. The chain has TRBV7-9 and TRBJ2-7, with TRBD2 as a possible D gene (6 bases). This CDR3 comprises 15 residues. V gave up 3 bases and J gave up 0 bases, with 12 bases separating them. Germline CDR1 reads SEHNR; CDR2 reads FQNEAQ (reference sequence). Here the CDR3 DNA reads TGTGCCAGCAGCTTCGGGGGACGTAACTCCTACGAGCAGTACTTC. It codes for CASSFGGRNSYEQYF.

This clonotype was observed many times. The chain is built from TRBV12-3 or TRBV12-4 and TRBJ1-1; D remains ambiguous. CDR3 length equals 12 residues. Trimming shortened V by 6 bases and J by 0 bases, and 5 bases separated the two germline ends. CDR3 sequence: CASRTVNTEAFF. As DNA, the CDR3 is TGTGCCAGCAGGACGGTGAACACTGAAGCTTTCTTT.

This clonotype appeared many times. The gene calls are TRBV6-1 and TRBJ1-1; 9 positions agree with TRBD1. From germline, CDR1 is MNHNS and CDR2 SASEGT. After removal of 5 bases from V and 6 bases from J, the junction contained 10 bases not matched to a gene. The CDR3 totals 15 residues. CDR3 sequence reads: CASSYTGTGISEAFF. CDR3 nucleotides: TGTGCCAGCAGTTATACCGGGACAGGGATCTCTGAAGCTTTCTTT.

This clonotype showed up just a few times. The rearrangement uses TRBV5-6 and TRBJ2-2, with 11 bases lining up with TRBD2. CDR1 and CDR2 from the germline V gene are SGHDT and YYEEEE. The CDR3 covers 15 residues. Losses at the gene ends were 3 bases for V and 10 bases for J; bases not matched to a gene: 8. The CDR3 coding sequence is TGTGCCAGCAGCTGGTCCCCTAGCGGGGGGCAGGAGCTGTTTTTT. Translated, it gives CASSWSPSGGQELFF.

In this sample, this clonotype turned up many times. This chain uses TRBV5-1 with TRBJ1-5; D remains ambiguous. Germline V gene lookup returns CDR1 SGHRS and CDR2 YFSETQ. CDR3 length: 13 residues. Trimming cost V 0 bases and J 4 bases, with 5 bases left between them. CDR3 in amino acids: CASSLDTNQPQHF. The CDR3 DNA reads TGCGCCAGCAGCTTGGACACAAATCAGCCCCAGCATTTT.